This passage covers 2 T cell receptor beta chains from one sample sequenced in a study of beta chain features in type 1 diabetes. Study results and limitations: Significant though moderate, a shortening of TCRB CDR3s appeared in all four CD4+ subsets of Type 1 diabetes patients.

cDNA synthesis used the whole RNA isolate, giving expressed TCRB sequences. The protocol was immunoSEQ multiplex PCR, while the TCRdb copy is restricted to in-frame clones and leaves out a portion. The sample includes about 400,000 clones, roughly an eighth seen only once; the top ten take about 0.01%. Antigen specificity for these receptors is unknown. The sample taken for sequencing was naive CD4+ T cells from blood. The receptors shown here come from a woman aged 18-30 years with type 1 diabetes.

This clone was seen a handful of times. The DNA of the CDR3 is TGTGCCAGCAGTGGTGGGAGACTCACCGGGGAGCTGTTTTTT. Translation: CASSGGRLTGELFF. V gene TRBV6-5 combines with J gene TRBJ2-2, with D maybe TRBD2 (5 bases). The CDR3 is 14 residues long. V lost 5 bases and J lost 4, with 11 bases in between. Germline lookup yields CDR1 MNHEY and CDR2 SVGAGI.

The chain has TRBV11-2 and TRBJ1-2; D perhaps matches TRBD1 (6 bases). The CDR3 consists of 11 residues. The germline gives CDR1 SGHAT, CDR2 FQNNGV. V lost 7 bases to trimming and J lost 5 bases, with 8 bases between them. Here the CDR3 DNA reads TGTGCCAGCACAACAGGGTATGGCTACACCTTC. It encodes CASTTGYGYTF.